Listed below are T cell receptor beta chains from one sample, sequenced in a study of spatial heterogeneity in lung cancer. TCRdb used MiXCR to reprocess the 5' RACE reads, holding one entry per CDR3 protein. The sample has around 25,000 distinct CDR3 sequences; around 13% are singletons. The specimen was PBMCs, collected at surgery. The source is a female donor with early-stage non-small cell lung cancer. Both conserved end residues are part of each CDR3. Fields, in order: J gene, D gene, V gene, clone size, CDR3 DNA, CDR3 protein. D genes are given only for firm matches. Clone size is stated in some rows and not others, as once, few, many or a class when expanded.

TRBJ1-1 - TRBV27 many TGTGCCAGCCAGGACCCCACCACTGAAGCTTTCTTT CASQDPTTEAFF
TRBJ1-4 - TRBV9 - TGTGCCAGCAGCGTAGTAGGGGGGACTGGTGAAAAACTGTTTTTT CASSVVGGTGEKLFF
TRBJ1-6 - TRBV7-9 many TGTGCCAGCAGCTTAATCGGACACGGTTCACCCCTCCACTTT CASSLIGHGSPLHF
TRBJ1-1 TRBD1 TRBV5-5 many TGTGCCAGCAGCTTGGACCCGACAGGGATGAACACTGAAGCTTTCTTT CASSLDPTGMNTEAFF
TRBJ2-7 TRBD2 TRBV12-3/TRBV12-4 - TGTGCCAGCAGGCCCGGGACTAGCGAAGTCGAGCAGTACTTC CASRPGTSEVEQYF
TRBJ1-5 - TRBV4-3 medium-sized TGCGCCAGCAGCCAAGGTCTCGGGGTTTATCAGCCCCAGCATTTT CASSQGLGVYQPQHF
TRBJ2-5 - TRBV7-3 - TGTGCCAGCAGCTTAGGAGTAGAAGAGACCCAGTACTTC CASSLGVEETQYF
TRBJ1-2 - TRBV28 many - CASILGTGGPRDYTF
TRBJ1-6 - TRBV18 many TGTGCCAGCTCACCACCGCAGGGGAATTCACCCCTCCACTTT CASSPPQGNSPLHF
TRBJ2-3 - TRBV5-1 many TGCGCCAGCAGCCGCCAGGGGGAGGCGCAGTATTTT CASSRQGEAQYF
TRBJ1-1 - TRBV6-6 many TGTGCCAGCGGAGAGGTAGGGGGGGCTGAAGCTTTCTTT CASGEVGGAEAFF
TRBJ1-2 - TRBV7-2 many TGTGCCAGCAGCTCTAGATCTAACTATGGCTACACCTTC CASSSRSNYGYTF
TRBJ2-2 - TRBV5-4 many TGTGCCAGCGCTTACTCCGGGGAGCTGTTTTTT CASAYSGELFF
TRBJ2-1 - TRBV28 few TGTGCCAGCAGTCGCCCTTACGACCTCCTGGACAATGAGCAGTTCTTC CASSRPYDLLDNEQFF
TRBJ1-5 - TRBV12-3/TRBV12-4 - TGTGCCAGCAGAGAAGGGGGTTTCAATCAGCCCCAGCATTTT CASREGGFNQPQHF
TRBJ2-5 - TRBV10-3 many TGTGCCATCAGTACTGCTATAGAAGAGACCCAGTACTTC CAISTAIEETQYF
TRBJ2-6 TRBD2 TRBV27 many TGTGCCAGCAGTGGGAGGGCAGGCCGCTCTGGGGCCAACGTCCTGACTTTC CASSGRAGRSGANVLTF
TRBJ2-2 - TRBV12-3/TRBV12-4 many TGTGCCAGCAGGAGACAGGTCACCGGGGAGCTGTTTTTT CASRRQVTGELFF
TRBJ1-3 - TRBV6-6 many TGTGCCAGCAGTTACTCGACCGGGCCGGAGTCTGGAAACACCATATATTTT CASSYSTGPESGNTIYF
TRBJ2-2 - TRBV7-2 many TGTGCCAGCCGGCAGGGCTTCGGGGAGCTGTTTTTT CASRQGFGELFF
TRBJ2-7 - TRBV5-1 few TGCGCCAGCAGCCCCCGGGGCGGACCCGGCGAGCAGTACTTC CASSPRGGPGEQYF
TRBJ2-3 TRBD2 TRBV7-2 many TGTGCCAGCAGCTTACGTCCTAGCGGGGGGGCAGATACGCAGTATTTT CASSLRPSGGADTQYF
TRBJ2-4 - TRBV9 - TGTGCCAGCAGCGGGGGTATCGGCAACATTCAGTACTTC CASSGGIGNIQYF
TRBJ2-1 TRBD2 TRBV13 many TGTGCCAGCAGCTTAGACCCACTAGCGGAAGCCTACAATGAGCAGTTCTTC CASSLDPLAEAYNEQFF
TRBJ2-3 - TRBV28 many TGTGCCAGCAGTTTCTCGCATGGGGATACGCAGTATTTT CASSFSHGDTQYF
TRBJ1-2 - TRBV7-9 many TGTGCCAGCAGCTTAGGAGGGGCCCACTATGGCTACACCTTC CASSLGGAHYGYTF
TRBJ2-1 TRBD2 TRBV7-2 many TGTGCCAGCAGCTTAGTTCGCGGGGGAATCCTCCTCTTC CASSLVRGGILLF
TRBJ2-3 - TRBV7-8 many TGTGCCAGCAGCCCTTATCGGGTCATGGGACCAGGCACAGATACGCAGTATTTT CASSPYRVMGPGTDTQYF
TRBJ2-5 TRBD1 TRBV5-1 many TGCGCCAGCTCGGGACAGGGTATCGGAGAGACCCAGTACTTC CASSGQGIGETQYF
TRBJ2-3 - TRBV5-1 few TGCGCCAGCAGCTGGGGGGTAAACACAGATACGCAGTATTTT CASSWGVNTDTQYF
TRBJ1-1 - TRBV24-1 many TGTGCCACCACCGGACCGAACACTGAAGCTTTCTTT CATTGPNTEAFF
TRBJ2-2 - TRBV24-1 many TGTGCCACCAGTGATTTAAGGCAAAACACCGGGGAGCTGTTTTTT CATSDLRQNTGELFF
TRBJ1-5 - TRBV7-2 many TGTGCCAGCAGCGCCAGGACGGGAAATCAGCCCCAGCATTTT CASSARTGNQPQHF
TRBJ2-1 - TRBV4-1 many TGCGCCAGCAGCCAAGAAACCGTACTCAATGAGCAGTTCTTC CASSQETVLNEQFF
TRBJ2-7 - TRBV18 many TGTGCCAGCTCACCAACAGGCAACCCCCCCTACGAGCAGTACTTC CASSPTGNPPYEQYF
TRBJ2-2 TRBD2 TRBV27 many TGTGCCAGCAGTGCGTCTAGCGGGGGGGCCGTCGGGGAGCTGTTTTTT CASSASSGGAVGELFF
TRBJ2-3 TRBD2 TRBV28 few TGTGCCAGCAGTTTATCCCGGACTAGCGGGAGTGGCACAGATACGCAGTATTTT CASSLSRTSGSGTDTQYF
TRBJ2-2 TRBD1 TRBV7-6 many TGTGCCAGCAGCTCTCAGGGGGCGCAAGTCACCGGGGAGCTGTTTTTT CASSSQGAQVTGELFF
TRBJ1-1 - TRBV28 - TGTGCCAGCACTTACCGGCCTATGAACACTGAAGCTTTCTTT CASTYRPMNTEAFF
TRBJ2-1 - TRBV6-2/TRBV6-3 many TGTGCCAGCAGTTGGCGATCCAACTACAATGAGCAGTTCTTC CASSWRSNYNEQFF
TRBJ2-7 - TRBV20-1 many TGCAGTGCCTATTACTACGAGCAGTACTTC CSAYYYEQYF
TRBJ2-3 - TRBV3-1 many TGTGCCAGCAGCCGGGCAGGGGCTGATACGCAGTATTTT CASSRAGADTQYF